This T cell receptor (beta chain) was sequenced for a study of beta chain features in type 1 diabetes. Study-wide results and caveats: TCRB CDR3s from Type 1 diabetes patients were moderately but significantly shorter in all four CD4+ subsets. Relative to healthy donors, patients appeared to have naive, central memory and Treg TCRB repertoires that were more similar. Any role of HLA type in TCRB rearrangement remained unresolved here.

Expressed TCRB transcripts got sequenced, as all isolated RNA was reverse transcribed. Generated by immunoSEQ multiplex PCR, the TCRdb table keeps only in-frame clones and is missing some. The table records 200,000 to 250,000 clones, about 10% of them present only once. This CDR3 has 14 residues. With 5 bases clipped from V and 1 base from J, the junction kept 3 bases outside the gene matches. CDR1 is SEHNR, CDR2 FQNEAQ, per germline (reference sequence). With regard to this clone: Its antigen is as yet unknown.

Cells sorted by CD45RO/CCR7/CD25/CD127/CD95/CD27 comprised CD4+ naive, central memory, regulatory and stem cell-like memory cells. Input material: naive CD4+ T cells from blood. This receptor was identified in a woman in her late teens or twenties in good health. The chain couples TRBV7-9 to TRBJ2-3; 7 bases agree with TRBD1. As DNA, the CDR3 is TGTGCCAGCAGCACTGGACAGGGCACAGATACGCAGTATTTT. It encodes CASSTGQGTDTQYF.